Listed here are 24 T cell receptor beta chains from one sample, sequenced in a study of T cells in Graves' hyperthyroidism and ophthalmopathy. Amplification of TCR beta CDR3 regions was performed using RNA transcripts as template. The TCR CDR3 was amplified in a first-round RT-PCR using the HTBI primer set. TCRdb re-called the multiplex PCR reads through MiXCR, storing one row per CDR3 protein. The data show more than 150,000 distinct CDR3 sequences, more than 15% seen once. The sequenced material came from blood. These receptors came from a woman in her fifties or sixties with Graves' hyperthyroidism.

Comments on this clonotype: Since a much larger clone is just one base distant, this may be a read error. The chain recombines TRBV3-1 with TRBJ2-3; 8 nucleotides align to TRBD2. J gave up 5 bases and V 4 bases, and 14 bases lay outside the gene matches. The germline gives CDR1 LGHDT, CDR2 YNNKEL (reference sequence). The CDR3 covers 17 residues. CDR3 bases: TGTGCCAGCAGCCGAGGATGGGGACTAGAGTTTGGAGATACGCAGTATTTT. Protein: CASSRGWGLEFGDTQYF.

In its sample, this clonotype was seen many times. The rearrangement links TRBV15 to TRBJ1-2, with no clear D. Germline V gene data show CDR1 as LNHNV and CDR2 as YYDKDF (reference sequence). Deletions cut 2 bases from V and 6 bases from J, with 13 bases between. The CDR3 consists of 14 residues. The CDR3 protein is CATSRSGSFHGYTF. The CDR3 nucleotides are TGTGCCACCAGCAGATCGGGCAGCTTCCATGGCTACACCTTC.

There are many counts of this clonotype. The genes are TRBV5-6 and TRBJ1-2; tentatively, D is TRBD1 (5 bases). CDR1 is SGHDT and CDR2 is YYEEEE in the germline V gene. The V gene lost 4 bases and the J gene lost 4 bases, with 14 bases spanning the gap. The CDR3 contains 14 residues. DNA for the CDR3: TGTGCCAGCAGCAGATTAACAGGTCCCTATGGCTACACCTTC. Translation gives CASSRLTGPYGYTF.

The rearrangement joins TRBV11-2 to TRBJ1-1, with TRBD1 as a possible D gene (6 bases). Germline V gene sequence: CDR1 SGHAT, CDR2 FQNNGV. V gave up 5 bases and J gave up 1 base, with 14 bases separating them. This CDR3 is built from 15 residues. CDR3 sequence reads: CASSTSVRGNTEAFF. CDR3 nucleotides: TGTGCCAGCAGCACCTCGGTCAGGGGGAACACTGAAGCTTTCTTT.

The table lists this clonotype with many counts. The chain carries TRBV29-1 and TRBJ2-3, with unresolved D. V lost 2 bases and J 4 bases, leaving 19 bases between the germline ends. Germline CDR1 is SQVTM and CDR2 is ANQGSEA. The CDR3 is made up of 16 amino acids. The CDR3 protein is CSVEFASPADSDTQYF. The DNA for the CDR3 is TGCAGCGTTGAATTTGCGTCCCCGGCAGATTCAGATACGCAGTATTTT.

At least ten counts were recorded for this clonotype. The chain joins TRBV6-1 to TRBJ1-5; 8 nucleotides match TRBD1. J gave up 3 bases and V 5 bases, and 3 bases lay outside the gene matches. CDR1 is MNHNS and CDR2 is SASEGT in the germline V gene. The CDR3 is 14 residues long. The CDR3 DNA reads TGTGCCAGCAGTTGGGACAGGTACAATCAGCCCCAGCATTTT. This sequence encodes CASSWDRYNQPQHF.

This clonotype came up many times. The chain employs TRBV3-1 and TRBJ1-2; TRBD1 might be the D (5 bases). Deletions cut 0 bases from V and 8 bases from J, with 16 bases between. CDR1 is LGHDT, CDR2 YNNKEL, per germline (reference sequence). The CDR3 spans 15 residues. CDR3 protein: CASSQETGDYMGYTF. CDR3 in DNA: TGTGCCAGCAGCCAAGAAACGGGGGATTATATGGGCTACACCTTC.

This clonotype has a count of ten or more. This chain's CDR3 is CASSRLADTGELFF. The CDR3 DNA reads TGTGCCAGCAGTAGGTTAGCGGACACCGGGGAGCTGTTTTTT. The chain links TRBV12-3 or TRBV12-4 to TRBJ2-2, with D perhaps TRBD2 (6 bases). V was cut by 5 bases and J by 3 bases, with 10 bases left in between. CDR3 length equals 14 residues.

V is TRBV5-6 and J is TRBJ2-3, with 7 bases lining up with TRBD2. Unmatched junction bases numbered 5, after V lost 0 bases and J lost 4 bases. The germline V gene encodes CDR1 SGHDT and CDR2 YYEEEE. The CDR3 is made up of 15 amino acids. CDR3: CASSLVSGVSDTQYF. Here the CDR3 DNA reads TGTGCCAGCAGCTTGGTGAGCGGGGTTTCAGATACGCAGTATTTT.

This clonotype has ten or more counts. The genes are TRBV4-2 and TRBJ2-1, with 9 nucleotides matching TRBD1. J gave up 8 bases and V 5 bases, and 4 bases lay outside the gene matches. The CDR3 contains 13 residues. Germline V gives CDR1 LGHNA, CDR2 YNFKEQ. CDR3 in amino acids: CASSERTGDEQFF. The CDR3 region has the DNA TGTGCCAGCAGCGAAAGGACAGGGGATGAGCAGTTCTTC.

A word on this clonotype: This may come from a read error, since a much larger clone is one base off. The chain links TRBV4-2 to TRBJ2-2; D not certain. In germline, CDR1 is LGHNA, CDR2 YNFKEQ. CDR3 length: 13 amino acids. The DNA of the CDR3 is TGTGCCACCAGCCAAGAACCGCCCGGGGAGCTGTTTTTT. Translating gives CATSQEPPGELFF.

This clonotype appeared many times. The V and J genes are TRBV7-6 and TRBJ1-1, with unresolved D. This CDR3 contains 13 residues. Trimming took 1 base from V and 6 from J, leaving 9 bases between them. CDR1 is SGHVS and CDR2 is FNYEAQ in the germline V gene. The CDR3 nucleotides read TGTGCCAGCAGCTTAGAGAGCGGGGCTGAAGCTTTCTTT. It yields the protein CASSLESGAEAFF.

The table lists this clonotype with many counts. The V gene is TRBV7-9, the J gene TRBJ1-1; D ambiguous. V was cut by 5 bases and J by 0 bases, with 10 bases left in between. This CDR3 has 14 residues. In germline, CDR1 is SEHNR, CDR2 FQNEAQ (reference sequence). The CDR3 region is CASSQAAMNTEAFF. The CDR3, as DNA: TGTGCCAGCAGCCAAGCGGCGATGAACACTGAAGCTTTCTTT.

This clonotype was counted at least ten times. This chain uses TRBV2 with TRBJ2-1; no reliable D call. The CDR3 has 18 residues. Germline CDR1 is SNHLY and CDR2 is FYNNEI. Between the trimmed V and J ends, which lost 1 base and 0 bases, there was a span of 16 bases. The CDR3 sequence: CASSEVGGRRSSYNEQFF. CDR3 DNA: TGTGCCAGCAGTGAAGTGGGTGGTCGAAGGAGCTCCTACAATGAGCAGTTCTTC. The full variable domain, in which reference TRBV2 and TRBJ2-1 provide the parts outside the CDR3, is EPEVTQTPSHQVTQMGQEVILRCVPISNHLYFYWYRQILGQKVEFLVSFYNNEISEKSEIFDDQFSVERPDGSNFTLKIRSTKLEDSAMYFCASSEVGGRRSSYNEQFFGPGTRLTVL.

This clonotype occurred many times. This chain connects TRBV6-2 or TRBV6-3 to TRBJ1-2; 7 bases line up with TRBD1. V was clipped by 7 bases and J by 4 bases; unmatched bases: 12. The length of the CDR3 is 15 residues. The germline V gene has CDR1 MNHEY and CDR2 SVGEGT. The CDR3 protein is CASTLNGQDPYGYTF. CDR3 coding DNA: TGTGCCAGCACCCTAAACGGACAGGACCCCTATGGCTACACCTTC.

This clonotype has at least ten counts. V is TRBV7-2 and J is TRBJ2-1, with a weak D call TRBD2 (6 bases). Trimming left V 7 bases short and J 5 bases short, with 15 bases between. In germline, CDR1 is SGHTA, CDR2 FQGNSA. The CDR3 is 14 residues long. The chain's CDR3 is CASISGSGDNEQFF. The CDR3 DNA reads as TGTGCCAGCATCAGCGGGTCGGGGGACAATGAGCAGTTCTTC.

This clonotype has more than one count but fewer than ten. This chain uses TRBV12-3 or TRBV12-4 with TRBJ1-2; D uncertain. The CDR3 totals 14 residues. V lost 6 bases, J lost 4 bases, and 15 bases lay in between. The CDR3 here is CASRFGWGSYGYTF. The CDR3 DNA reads TGTGCCAGCAGATTCGGTTGGGGTTCCTATGGCTACACCTTC.

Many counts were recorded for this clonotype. CDR3 amino acids: CASSPWAVSTDTQYF. The CDR3 nucleotides read TGTGCCAGCAGCCCATGGGCAGTATCCACAGATACGCAGTATTTT. The chain has TRBV7-2 and TRBJ2-3; D call uncertain. The germline V gene has CDR1 SGHTA and CDR2 FQGNSA. This CDR3 has 15 amino acids. V lost 5 bases to trimming and J lost 2 bases, with 14 bases between them.

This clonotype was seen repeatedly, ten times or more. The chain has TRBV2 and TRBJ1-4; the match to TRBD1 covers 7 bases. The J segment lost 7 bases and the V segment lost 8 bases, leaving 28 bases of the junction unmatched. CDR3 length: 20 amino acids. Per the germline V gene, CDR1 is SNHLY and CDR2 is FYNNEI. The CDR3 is CASGDFKFQGGAGLSEKLFF. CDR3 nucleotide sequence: TGTGCCAGCGGGGACTTTAAGTTTCAGGGGGGCGCAGGTCTAAGTGAAAAACTGTTTTTT.

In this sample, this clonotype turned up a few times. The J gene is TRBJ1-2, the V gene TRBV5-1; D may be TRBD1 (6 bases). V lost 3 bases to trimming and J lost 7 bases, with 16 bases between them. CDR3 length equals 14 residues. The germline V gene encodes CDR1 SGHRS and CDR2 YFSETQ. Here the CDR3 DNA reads TGCGCCAGCAGCTCCATCAGGGGCAGGTCTGGCTACACCTTC. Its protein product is CASSSIRGRSGYTF.

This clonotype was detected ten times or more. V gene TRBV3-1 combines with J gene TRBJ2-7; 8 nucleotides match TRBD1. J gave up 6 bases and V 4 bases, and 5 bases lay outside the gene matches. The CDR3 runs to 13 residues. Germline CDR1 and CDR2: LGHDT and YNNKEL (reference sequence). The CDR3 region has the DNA TGTGCCAGCAGCCCGGGACAGGCCCGCGAGCAGTACTTC. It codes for CASSPGQAREQYF.

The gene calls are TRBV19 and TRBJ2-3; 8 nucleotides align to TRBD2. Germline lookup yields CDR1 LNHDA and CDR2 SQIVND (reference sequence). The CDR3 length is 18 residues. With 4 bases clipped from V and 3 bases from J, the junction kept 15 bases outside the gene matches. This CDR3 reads CASSTRHIAGTQTDTQYF. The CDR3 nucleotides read TGTGCCAGTAGTACGCGGCATATAGCGGGGACCCAAACAGATACGCAGTATTTT. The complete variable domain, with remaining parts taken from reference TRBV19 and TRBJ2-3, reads DGGITQSPKYLFRKEGQNVTLSCEQNLNHDAMYWYRQDPGQGLRLIYYSQIVNDFQKGDIAEGYSVSREKKESFPLTVTSAQKNPTAFYLCASSTRHIAGTQTDTQYFGPGTRLTVL.

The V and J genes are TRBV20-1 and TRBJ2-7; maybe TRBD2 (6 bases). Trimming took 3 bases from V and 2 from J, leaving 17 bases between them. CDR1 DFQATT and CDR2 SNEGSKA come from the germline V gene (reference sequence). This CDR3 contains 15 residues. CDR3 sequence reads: CSASGGSGTPYEQYF. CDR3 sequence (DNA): TGCAGTGCTAGTGGGGGGTCGGGCACCCCCTACGAGCAGTACTTC.

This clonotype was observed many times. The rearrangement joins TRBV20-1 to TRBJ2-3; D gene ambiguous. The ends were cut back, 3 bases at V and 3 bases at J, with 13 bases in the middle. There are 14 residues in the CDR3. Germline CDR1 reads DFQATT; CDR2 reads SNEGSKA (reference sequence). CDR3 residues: CSASLTPRTDTQYF. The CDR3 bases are TGCAGTGCTAGCTTGACTCCCAGGACAGATACGCAGTATTTT.